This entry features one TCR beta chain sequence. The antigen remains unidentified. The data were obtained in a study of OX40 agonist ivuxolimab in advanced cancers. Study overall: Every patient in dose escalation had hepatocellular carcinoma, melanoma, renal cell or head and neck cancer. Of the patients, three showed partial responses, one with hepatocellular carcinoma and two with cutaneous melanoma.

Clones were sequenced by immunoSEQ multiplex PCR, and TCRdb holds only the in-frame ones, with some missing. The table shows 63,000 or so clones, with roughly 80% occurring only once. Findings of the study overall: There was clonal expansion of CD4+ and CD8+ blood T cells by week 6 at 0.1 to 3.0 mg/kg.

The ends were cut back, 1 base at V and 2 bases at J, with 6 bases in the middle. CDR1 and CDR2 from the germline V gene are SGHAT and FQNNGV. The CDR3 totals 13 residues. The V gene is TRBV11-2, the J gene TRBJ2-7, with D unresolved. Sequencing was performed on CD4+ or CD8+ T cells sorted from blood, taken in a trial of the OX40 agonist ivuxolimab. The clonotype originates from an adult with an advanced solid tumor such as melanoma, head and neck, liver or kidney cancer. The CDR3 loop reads CASSLVQAYEQYF. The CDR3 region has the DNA TGTGCCAGCAGCTTAGTTCAAGCCTACGAGCAGTACTTC.